Presented here are 4 T cell receptor beta chains from one specimen sequenced in a study of TIL therapy for anti-PD-1-resistant metastatic lung cancer (dated by TCRdb to about 2021). The immunoSEQ v3 hsTCRB kit was used to amplify TCR beta CDR3 regions from genomic DNA through bias-controlled multiplex PCR. As stored in TCRdb, this immuneACCESS dataset retains in-frame rearrangements with V and J assigned. A fraction of the clones does not appear; measured against another copy, unresolved V genes explain less than half of the discrepancy, and the remainder lacks a known reason. The sample table lists roughly 28,000 clones, about 63% of them with a count of one. About 15% of the sample is held by the ten biggest clonotypes. The time point label, read with the paper, signifies: pre-treatment sample, taken before nivolumab and TIL therapy. The baseline tumor samples, taken from the same resection that was used to grow TIL, were excised metastases, most often pleural nodules or supraclavicular lymph nodes.

The sequenced sample was tumor tissue, obtained at baseline. Every receptor here comes from a woman aged 25-85 years with non-small cell lung cancer.

This clone was observed once. V and J are TRBV10-2 and TRBJ2-5; 9 positions agree with TRBD2. The junction had 6 bases not matched to a gene; V was cut back by 2 bases and J by 2 bases. This CDR3 region has 16 residues. The V gene's germline CDR1 is WSHSY and CDR2 SAAADI. Here the CDR3 DNA reads TGCGCCAGCAGTGAGGTTTTGACTAGCGGACAAGAGACCCAGTACTTC. Encoded protein: CASSEVLTSGQETQYF.

The rearrangement links TRBV5-1 to TRBJ2-7, with unresolved D. V was trimmed by 3 bases and J by 0 bases, leaving 10 bases between them. The CDR3 extends over 14 amino acids. Per germline, CDR1 SGHRS and CDR2 YFSETQ. The CDR3 sequence: CASSSHGSSYEQYF. The CDR3 bases are TGCGCCAGCAGCTCTCACGGAAGCTCCTACGAGCAGTACTTC.

The chain joins TRBV5-1 to TRBJ1-1; the match to TRBD1 covers 7 bases. The germline V gene encodes CDR1 SGHRS and CDR2 YFSETQ. The CDR3 is 15 residues long. V dropped 3 bases and J dropped 1; count of bases not matched to a gene: 6. The CDR3 is CASSSQGQQNTEAFF. As DNA, the CDR3 is TGCGCCAGCAGCTCGCAGGGACAGCAGAACACTGAAGCTTTCTTT.

This clone has only a few counts. DNA for the CDR3: TGTGCCAGCAGCACAACTAGCGGGAGTGACACCGGGGAGCTGTTTTTT. Protein sequence: CASSTTSGSDTGELFF. V usage is TRBV5-4 and J usage is TRBJ2-2, with 11 bases matching TRBD2. V dropped 4 bases and J dropped 3; count of bases not matched to a gene: 5. In germline, CDR1 is SGHNT, CDR2 YYREEE (reference sequence). The CDR3 contains 16 residues.